This record concerns one T cell receptor beta chain sequence. This table comes from immunoSEQ multiplex PCR, and its TCRdb copy is limited to in-frame clones, with some not included. The top ten clones hold roughly 0.21% of a sample with 79,000 or so clones, 85% to 95% of them seen once. The data were obtained in a study of T cell changes during pregnancy in multiple sclerosis. Source: CD4+ T cells from peripheral blood mononuclear cells, taken before pregnancy. This TCR was sampled from a female donor with multiple sclerosis, enrolled in a pregnancy study.

CDR3 bases: TGCAGCGTCGTAGTACAGGGTAAGCACACTGAAGCTTTCTTT. This gives the protein CSVVVQGKHTEAFF. V is TRBV29-1 and J is TRBJ1-1; perhaps TRBD1 as D (6 bases). Trimming cost V 6 bases and J 3 bases, with 17 bases left between them. This CDR3 is 14 amino acids long. Germline lookup yields CDR1 SQVTM and CDR2 ANQGSEA.